A single sample gave rise to the 23 T cell receptor beta chains below, sequenced in a study of Graves' ophthalmopathy and Graves' hyperthyroidism. The authors amplified TCR beta CDR3 regions from RNA transcripts. First-round RT-PCR relied on HTBI primers, and a second-round multiplex PCR came next. TCRdb re-derived calls from the multiplex PCR reads in MiXCR, one entry per CDR3 protein. This sample carries about 660,000 distinct CDR3 sequences, under 50% of them seen once, and the ten largest clones take more than 2.5%. Input material: peripheral blood. These receptors were collected from an adult man with Graves' ophthalmopathy.

This clonotype appeared many times. The chain combines TRBV7-9 with TRBJ2-7, with TRBD2 as a possible D gene (6 bases). Trimming took 5 bases from V and 1 from J, leaving 15 bases between them. Germline values: CDR1 SEHNR, CDR2 FQNEAQ (reference sequence). This CDR3 has 15 amino acids. CDR3 bases: TGTGCCAGCAGCATATTTAGCGGCCCGTCCTACGAGCAGTACTTC. This codes for CASSIFSGPSYEQYF.

The chain recombines TRBV29-1 with TRBJ2-7, with D perhaps TRBD2 (6 bases). The CDR3 has 12 amino acids. CDR1 is SQVTM, CDR2 ANQGSEA, per germline. Written as DNA, the CDR3 is TGCAGAGCCTTGGGGGGTACCTACGAGCAGTACTTC. It codes for CRALGGTYEQYF.

The genes are TRBV11-2 and TRBJ2-7, with 11 bases aligning to TRBD2. V lost 0 bases, J lost 4 bases, and 2 bases stayed unmatched. CDR1 and CDR2 (germline): SGHAT, FQNNGV. The CDR3 has 15 residues. The CDR3 loop is CASSLEASGRYEQYF. CDR3 nucleotide sequence: TGTGCCAGCAGCTTAGAGGCTAGCGGGAGGTACGAGCAGTACTTC.

Worth noting for this clonotype: A much larger clone sits a single nucleotide away, making a read error possible. The chain links TRBV3-1 to TRBJ2-7, with D unclear. CDR3 length equals 11 residues. The germline CDR1 and CDR2 sequences are LGHDT and YNNKEL (reference sequence). Trimming took off 1 base at V and 6 bases at J, with 4 bases between the two ends. The CDR3 DNA reads as TGTGCCAGCAGCCAAGTAAGCGAGCAGTACTTC. Translated: CASSQVSEQYF.

This clonotype was detected ten times or more. The rearrangement links TRBV29-1 to TRBJ1-2; 7 bases fit TRBD1. The CDR3 totals 13 residues. The J segment lost 6 bases and the V segment lost 1 base, leaving 5 bases of the junction unmatched. Germline CDR1 and CDR2: SQVTM and ANQGSEA. The chain's CDR3 is CSVEGQGVDGYTF. In nucleotides, the CDR3 is TGCAGCGTTGAAGGGCAGGGGGTGGATGGCTACACCTTC.

The genes are TRBV6-1 and TRBJ2-7; D gene ambiguous. Looked up from germline, CDR1 is MNHNS and CDR2 is SASEGT. Trimming pared 4 bases from V and 0 bases from J, leaving 10 bases between. This CDR3 has 14 residues. The CDR3 loop reads CASSAGTFSYEQYF. CDR3 DNA sequence: TGTGCCAGCAGTGCGGGCACTTTCTCCTACGAGCAGTACTTC.

In this sample, this clonotype turned up a few times. The chain recombines TRBV19 with TRBJ1-2; perhaps TRBD1 as D (6 bases). Trimming cost V 9 bases and J 3 bases, with 17 bases left between them. The length of the CDR3 is 14 residues. CDR1 and CDR2 (germline): LNHDA, SQIVND (reference sequence). Here the CDR3 reads CASSQGDNYYGYTF. Here the CDR3 DNA reads TGTGCCAGCAGCCAAGGGGACAACTACTATGGCTACACCTTC.

This clonotype was found a few times. The J gene is TRBJ2-2, the V gene TRBV2; D might be TRBD1 (5 bases). This CDR3 has 15 amino acids. Trimming took off 4 bases at V and 5 bases at J, with 14 bases between the two ends. Germline CDR1 and CDR2: SNHLY and FYNNEI. The CDR3 DNA follows: TGTGCCAGCAGTGTCCAGGGTGGGCTTACCGGGGAGCTGTTTTTT. As protein: CASSVQGGLTGELFF.

There are many counts of this clonotype. The J gene is TRBJ2-7, the V gene TRBV7-9; D is perhaps TRBD2 (8 bases). The CDR3 spans 15 residues. The V gene's germline CDR1 is SEHNR and CDR2 FQNEAQ (reference sequence). With 7 bases removed from V and 1 base from J, the gap between germline ends came to 17 bases. The CDR3 sequence: CASIGGGTASYEQYF. In DNA form, the CDR3 reads TGTGCCAGCATCGGGGGGGGGACAGCATCCTACGAGCAGTACTTC.

This clonotype was seen at least ten times. The rearrangement links TRBV7-6 to TRBJ2-7; 9 nucleotides align to TRBD1. The CDR3 runs to 15 residues. The V and J ends lost 5 bases and 5 bases, in that order; junction bases with no gene match: 10. Germline CDR1 SGHVS, CDR2 FNYEAQ. The CDR3 DNA follows: TGTGCCAGCAGCCTTTCCCCGGGACAGGGAAACGAGCAGTACTTC. The encoded protein is CASSLSPGQGNEQYF.

This clonotype was found a few times. V gene TRBV7-8 combines with J gene TRBJ1-2, with D hard to call. CDR3 size: 17 residues. The V gene's germline CDR1 is SGHVS and CDR2 FQNEAQ. Deletions cut 5 bases from V and 2 bases from J, with 21 bases between. The CDR3 DNA sequence: TGTGCCAGCAGCCGACTCAAGGGCCGGAGAGAAAACTATGGCTACACCTTC. This encodes CASSRLKGRRENYGYTF.

About this clonotype: A clone one base away is much larger, so this may be a read error. The chain recombines TRBV15 with TRBJ2-7; D call uncertain. Trimming cost V 3 bases and J 3 bases, with 9 bases left between them. The CDR3 contains 13 residues. Germline V lookup: CDR1 LNHNV, CDR2 YYDKDF (reference sequence). The CDR3 loop is CATSSDSFYEQYF. The CDR3 DNA sequence: TGTGCCACCAGCAGTGATAGTTTCTACGAGCAGTACTTC.

This clonotype was seen repeatedly, ten times or more. The CDR3 DNA reads TGCGCCAGCAGTGCCGGGACAGGACTCTCCTACGAGCAGTACTTC. It encodes CASSAGTGLSYEQYF. The chain couples TRBV10-2 to TRBJ2-7; 8 positions match TRBD1. CDR1 WSHSY and CDR2 SAAADI come from the germline V gene. The J segment lost 0 bases and the V segment lost 4 bases, leaving 5 bases of the junction unmatched. The CDR3 loop spans 15 amino acids.

A word on this clonotype: The junction shows a germline mismatch at one end, possibly a read error. The chain employs TRBV7-2 and TRBJ2-3, with 8 bases matching TRBD2. The CDR3 has 17 residues. Germline V CDR1 and CDR2: SGHTA, FQGNSA. The CDR3: CASSQDTGGAGRDTQYF. The CDR3 DNA follows: TGCGCCAGCAGCCAGGACACCGGGGGGGCCGGGAGAGATACGCAGTATTTT. Using reference TRBV7-2 and TRBJ2-3 for the parts outside the CDR3, the full variable domain is GAGVSQSPSNKVTEKGKDVELRCDPISGHTALYWYRQSLGQGLEFLIYFQGNSAPDKSGLPSDRFSAERTGGSVSTLTIQRTQQEDSAVYLCASSQDTGGAGRDTQYFGPGTRLTVL.

CDR3 amino acids: CASRRGGAGNTIYF. Written as DNA, the CDR3 is TGTGCCAGCCGGAGGGGGGGGGCTGGAAACACCATATATTTT. The rearrangement uses TRBV7-9 and TRBJ1-3; D perhaps matches TRBD1 (6 bases). The CDR3 has 14 amino acids. CDR1 SEHNR and CDR2 FQNEAQ come from the germline V gene (reference sequence). V was pared by 8 bases and J by 2 bases, with 13 bases between.

This clonotype was detected many times. The chain recombines TRBV19 with TRBJ1-5; 10 bases are shared with TRBD1. Trimming at V came to 7 bases and at J to 6 bases, leaving 12 bases not matched to a gene. The CDR3 contains 16 residues. The germline V gene encodes CDR1 LNHDA and CDR2 SQIVND (reference sequence). The CDR3 region is CASTNTGTGVGQPQHF. CDR3 bases: TGTGCCAGTACCAATACCGGGACAGGGGTCGGTCAGCCCCAGCATTTT.

Many counts were recorded for this clonotype. V gene TRBV7-8 combines with J gene TRBJ1-3, with D unclear. Germline CDR1 and CDR2: SGHVS and FQNEAQ. CDR3 length: 14 amino acids. Trimming left V 4 bases short and J 1 base short, with 8 bases between. CDR3 DNA: TGTGCCAGCAGCTACGCGGAGTCTGGAAACACCATATATTTT. This codes for CASSYAESGNTIYF.

The chain is built from TRBV27 and TRBJ1-2; D is ambiguous. The CDR3 totals 13 residues. CDR1 MNHEY and CDR2 SMNVEV come from the germline V gene (reference sequence). V lost 2 bases and J 4 bases, leaving 8 bases between the germline ends. CDR3: CASSLVSSYGYTF. The CDR3 nucleotides read TGTGCCAGCAGTTTAGTGAGCTCCTATGGCTACACCTTC.

This clonotype has more than one count but fewer than ten. The chain's CDR3 is CASSQSNRGSGYGYTF. The DNA for the CDR3 is TGCGCCAGCAGCCAATCCAACAGGGGATCGGGCTATGGCTACACCTTC. The V and J genes are TRBV4-3 and TRBJ1-2; 7 bases fit TRBD1. The CDR3 runs 16 residues. CDR1 LGHNA and CDR2 YSLEER come from the germline V gene. The V gene end was trimmed by 2 bases and the J gene end by 4 bases; junction bases not matched to a gene: 10.

This clonotype was observed at least ten times. The chain joins TRBV7-9 to TRBJ1-1; D remains ambiguous. In germline, CDR1 is SEHNR, CDR2 FQNEAQ (reference sequence). V lost 1 base, J lost 11 bases, and 11 bases lay in between. This CDR3 has 12 amino acids. The CDR3 DNA reads TGTGCCAGCAGCTTAGGGCGAAACGTGGCTTTCTTT. Its translation is CASSLGRNVAFF.

This clonotype has only a few counts. V is TRBV5-1 and J is TRBJ1-2, with TRBD1 as a possible D gene (6 bases). CDR3 size: 14 residues. V gave up 6 bases and J gave up 6 bases, with 18 bases separating them. Germline CDR1 is SGHRS and CDR2 is YFSETQ. In nucleotides, the CDR3 is TGCGCCAGCAAGGTGCCGGGGGCGCGGAATGGCTACACCTTC. It encodes CASKVPGARNGYTF. Drawing the rest from reference TRBV5-1 and TRBJ1-2, the complete variable domain is KAGVTQTPRYLIKTRGQQVTLSCSPISGHRSVSWYQQTPGQGLQFLFEYFSETQRNKGNFPGRFSGRQFSNSRSEMNVSTLELGDSALYLCASKVPGARNGYTFGSGTRLTVV.

Only a few counts were recorded for this clonotype. The chain recombines TRBV7-2 with TRBJ2-3; 8 nucleotides align to TRBD2. After removal of 8 bases from V and 4 bases from J, the junction contained 8 bases not matched to a gene. The CDR3 contains 14 residues. The germline V gene encodes CDR1 SGHTA and CDR2 FQGNSA. The DNA for the CDR3 is TGTGCCAGCGCAGGGCGGGGGGCGGCAGATACGCAGTATTTT. It translates to CASAGRGAADTQYF.

This clonotype was recorded at least ten times. V usage is TRBV5-1 and J usage is TRBJ2-5; weak D call: TRBD1 (6 bases). Germline values: CDR1 SGHRS, CDR2 YFSETQ. V dropped 0 bases and J dropped 5 bases, with 14 bases sitting between them. The CDR3 spans 15 residues. As DNA, the CDR3 is TGCGCCAGCAGCTTGGCGGGGACAATCCCGGAGACCCAGTACTTC. The encoded protein is CASSLAGTIPETQYF. The full variable domain, in which reference TRBV5-1 and TRBJ2-5 provide the parts outside the CDR3, is KAGVTQTPRYLIKTRGQQVTLSCSPISGHRSVSWYQQTPGQGLQFLFEYFSETQRNKGNFPGRFSGRQFSNSRSEMNVSTLELGDSALYLCASSLAGTIPETQYFGPGTRLLVL.